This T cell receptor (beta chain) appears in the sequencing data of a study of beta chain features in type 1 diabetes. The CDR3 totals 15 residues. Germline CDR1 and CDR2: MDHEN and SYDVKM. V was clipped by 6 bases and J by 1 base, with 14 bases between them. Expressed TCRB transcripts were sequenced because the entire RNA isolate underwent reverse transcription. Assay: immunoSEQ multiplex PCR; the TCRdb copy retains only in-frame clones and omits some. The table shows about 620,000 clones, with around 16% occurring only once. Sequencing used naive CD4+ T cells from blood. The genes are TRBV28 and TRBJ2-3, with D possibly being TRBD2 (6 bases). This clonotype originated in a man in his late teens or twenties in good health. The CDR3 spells CASRGPGLGTDTQYF. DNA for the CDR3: TGTGCCAGCAGGGGACCGGGACTGGGCACAGATACGCAGTATTTT.